This T cell receptor beta chain is from a study of T cell responses to AZD1222 COVID-19 vaccine (dated by TCRdb to the early 2020s). Notes on the research overall: A total of 233 trial participants underwent TCR sequencing, of whom around 200 received two doses of AZD1222 and some 26 received two doses of the MenACWY control vaccine. Enrollment into the trials was organized by age into subgroups of 18-55, 56-69 and 70-plus years, and those subgroups contained approximately 150, 30 and 60 TCR-sequenced participants, respectively. Beyond this particular receptor, the publication reports: In the small 56-69-year group, the increase in depth fell short of significance, most likely because of low power. Spike-specific TCR breadth and depth rose significantly after two AZD1222 doses compared with day 0 and with MenACWY recipients. Epitopes outside the regions mutated in the B.1.351 and B.1.1.7 variants were reportedly recognized by nearly half of the unique spike-specific TCRs. The vaccine-associated CD4 TCRs covered the entire spike protein, and the dominant responses fell in regions 160-218 and 743-854. Only 5 to 7 AZD1222 recipients were SARS-CoV-2 seropositive at baseline, limiting conclusions about previously exposed vaccinees. Participants were mostly white British and included more females than males, and it was suggested by the authors that clonal diversity may have been underestimated. Because no day 14 peak-response samples were available, the repertoires could be characterized only after the peak T cell response.

In the case of this clone: Its antigen target is currently unknown. Per-base qualities were not stored, and no clone one base away is much larger.

The CDR3 regions of human TCRbeta chains were analyzed by immunosequencing. The original methods were these. Repertoire TCRs were checked for matches against a reference library of SARS-CoV-2-specific TCRs that had been generated using the MIRA antigen-specificity platform. Breadth meant the fraction of unique TCRs that were SARS-CoV-2-associated, whereas depth meant the fraction of total T cells that were SARS-CoV-2-associated. Each spike-specific TCR was assigned to its reactive spike region and to a CD4 or CD8 class using the MIRA data. Log10-transformed breadth and depth values were compared by one-way ANOVA with Sidak's multiple comparisons tests. The table was pulled from immuneACCESS by TCRdb, which kept in-frame rearrangements only. Such tables lose some clones; where checked, under half of the loss comes from unresolved V genes, and the rest has no known cause. The V and J calls and clone size are taken from that table; D and trimming were inferred from the DNA. The sample table holds about 94,000 clones, of which roughly 88% were seen once. Roughly an eighth of the sample rests with the top ten.

The time point label of this sample denotes: about 28 days (+/-7) after the second vaccine dose. Because spike-specific TCR depth and breadth did not differ between the two schedules, AZD1222 recipients who got a second dose at roughly 4 weeks were pooled with those who got a second dose at roughly 12 weeks. Samples from vaccinated people were obtained from the UK trials COV001 and COV002, which included a single-blind randomized controlled phase 2/3 trial of AZD1222 (ChAdOx1 nCoV-19) in healthy adults. Trial participant PBMC samples were collected at day 0 and day 28 after the second dose for TCRbeta chain sequencing. Taken from the germline V gene, the CDR1 and CDR2 loops are SGHVS and FNYEAQ. The CDR3 has 15 amino acids, counting the end cysteine and phenylalanine. Of the read, only the CDR3 DNA is kept; its 45 bases are in frame from base 1. Ends trimmed: V by 5 bases, J by 4 bases; bases unmatched to a gene: 9.

This receptor was taken from an adult who received the AZD1222 COVID-19 vaccine. This sample comprised peripheral blood, obtained 28 days after the second AZD1222 dose. The chain links TRBV7-6 with TRBJ2-5, with 8 central nucleotides matching TRBD2. The CDR3 corresponds to CASSPAGTSGETQYF. The DNA is TGTGCCAGCAGCCCCGCCGGGACTAGTGGAGAGACCCAGTACTTC.